This T cell receptor (beta chain) was identified during a study of T-cell memory formation after mild COVID-19. TCRdb fed the 5' RACE reads into MiXCR, producing one record per CDR3 protein. The table records under 450,000 distinct CDR3 sequences, around 14% of them present only once. Findings of the study overall: Clones that contracted clustered mainly in CM and EM if CD4+ and in EMRA if CD8+. For second-wave clones that peaked at day 37, SARS-CoV-2 specificity went unverified.

This clonotype was recorded many times. Its antigen is not identified. The sample taken for sequencing was PBMCs or a T cell subset sorted from them (not recorded which). This receptor was taken from a man aged 18 to 35 who had mild COVID-19 (a few samples of this study predate the infection). Cell type and time point are not known.

CDR3 sequence (DNA): TGTGCCAGCAGCCACATCCGGTTAGGGAACACTGAAGCTTTCTTT. Residues: CASSHIRLGNTEAFF. The chain links TRBV3-1 to TRBJ1-1; D gene uncertain. V dropped 3 bases and J dropped 1 base, with 12 bases sitting between them. CDR1 LGHDT and CDR2 YNNKEL come from the germline V gene (reference sequence). The CDR3 is 15 residues long.